Below, 14 T cell receptor beta chains from the same sample are listed, as sequenced in a study of cytomegalovirus exposure and HLA in healthy donors. 13 Jbeta primers and 60 Vbeta primers were used for the PCR. Produced via immunoSEQ multiplex PCR; TCRdb's table is partial and in-frame only. This sample has fewer than 250,000 clones, with 75% to 85% found just once. Input material: PBMCs. Source of these receptors: a girl under 18 in good health and CMV-seronegative.

The chain couples TRBV7-2 to TRBJ2-5; TRBD2 agrees at 10 bases. Germline V gene sequence: CDR1 SGHTA, CDR2 FQGNSA. This CDR3 is 14 amino acids long. J lost 4 bases, V lost 5 bases, and 4 bases had no gene match. The CDR3 nucleotides read TGTGCCAGCAGCCCACCTAGCGGGGGAGAGACCCAGTACTTC. Amino acid sequence: CASSPPSGGETQYF. The entire variable domain, with the rest obtained from reference TRBV7-2 and TRBJ2-5, is as follows: GAGVSQSPSNKVTEKGKDVELRCDPISGHTALYWYRQSLGQGLEFLIYFQGNSAPDKSGLPSDRFSAERTGGSVSTLTIQRTQQEDSAVYLCASSPPSGGETQYFGPGTRLLVL.

The CDR3 DNA sequence: TGCGCCAGCAGCTCGACTAGCGAACTCACCGGGGAGCTGTTTTTT. Translating it yields CASSSTSELTGELFF. The gene calls are TRBV5-1 and TRBJ2-2, with TRBD2 matching over 8 bases. The CDR3 runs 15 residues. V shed 3 bases, J shed 4 bases, and the junction held 5 bases outside the gene matches. Germline CDR1 reads SGHRS; CDR2 reads YFSETQ.

This clone was seen only once. V is TRBV7-7 and J is TRBJ1-5; D is uncertain. V dropped 5 bases and J dropped 0 bases, with 23 bases sitting between them. This CDR3 spans 19 amino acids. Germline CDR1 reads SSHAT; CDR2 reads FNYEAQ (reference sequence). Here the CDR3 reads CASSQGKWVRARSNQPQHF. For the CDR3, the DNA is TGTGCCAGCAGCCAAGGTAAATGGGTGCGGGCTCGTAGCAATCAGCCCCAGCATTTT.

This chain connects TRBV5-1 to TRBJ2-5, with D unclear. Germline assignment: CDR1 SGHRS and CDR2 YFSETQ. The V end lost 1 base, the J end lost 1 base, and 8 bases lay between the germline ends. This CDR3 has 14 amino acids. CDR3 sequence reads: CASSLQSVQETQYF. The CDR3, as DNA: TGCGCCAGCAGCTTGCAAAGCGTCCAAGAGACCCAGTACTTC.

The chain employs TRBV5-1 and TRBJ1-2; 8 bases are a match to TRBD1. Germline V lookup: CDR1 SGHRS, CDR2 YFSETQ. Germline trimming cut 1 base from V and 5 bases from J; bases unmatched to any gene: 13. This CDR3 spans 17 amino acids. CDR3: CASSLKTGEEVEYGYTF. CDR3 sequence (DNA): TGCGCCAGCAGCTTGAAGACAGGGGAGGAGGTAGAGTATGGCTACACCTTC. Filled out from reference TRBV5-1 and TRBJ1-2, the complete variable domain reads KAGVTQTPRYLIKTRGQQVTLSCSPISGHRSVSWYQQTPGQGLQFLFEYFSETQRNKGNFPGRFSGRQFSNSRSEMNVSTLELGDSALYLCASSLKTGEEVEYGYTFGSGTRLTVV.

The chain links TRBV6-5 to TRBJ2-5; D remains unclear. Trimming took 8 bases from V and 11 from J, leaving 18 bases between them. The germline CDR1 and CDR2 sequences are MNHEY and SVGAGI. This CDR3 region has 12 residues. CDR3 sequence reads: CASSLPSNEQYF. The CDR3 region has the DNA TGTGCCAGCTCACTGCCATCTAATGAGCAGTACTTC.

In its sample, this clone was seen once. The J gene is TRBJ2-7, the V gene TRBV27, with 8 bases fitting TRBD2. The CDR3 has 15 amino acids. Germline V gives CDR1 MNHEY, CDR2 SMNVEV (reference sequence). The ends lost 5 bases at V and 9 bases at J; junction bases unmatched: 15. The CDR3 nucleotides are TGTGCCAGCAGTGTACGGACTAGCCTTCGTACGCCGCAGTACTTC. Translated: CASSVRTSLRTPQYF.

V usage is TRBV28 and J usage is TRBJ1-5; no definite D call. Germline V gives CDR1 MDHEN, CDR2 SYDVKM. The CDR3 extends over 17 amino acids. The V and J ends lost 5 bases and 4 bases respectively, with 21 bases between them. The chain's CDR3 is CASSRKHFREANQPQHF. The CDR3 DNA reads as TGTGCCAGCAGTCGCAAACACTTCCGGGAGGCAAATCAGCCCCAGCATTTT. Full variable domain (outside the CDR3, taken from reference TRBV28 and TRBJ1-5): DVKVTQSSRYLVKRTGEKVFLECVQDMDHENMFWYRQDPGLGLRLIYFSYDVKMKEKGDIPEGYSVSREKKERFSLILESASTNQTSMYLCASSRKHFREANQPQHFGDGTRLSIL.

The table lists this clone with a few counts. The chain links TRBV5-1 to TRBJ2-2, with 7 bases aligning to TRBD1. The CDR3 contains 16 residues. Per germline, CDR1 SGHRS and CDR2 YFSETQ. With 4 bases clipped from V and 1 base from J, the junction kept 7 bases outside the gene matches. As DNA, the CDR3 is TGCGCCAGCAGCCGAAAGACAGGGATGAACACCGGGGAGCTGTTTTTT. This encodes CASSRKTGMNTGELFF. Variable domain in full (rest from reference TRBV5-1 and TRBJ2-2): KAGVTQTPRYLIKTRGQQVTLSCSPISGHRSVSWYQQTPGQGLQFLFEYFSETQRNKGNFPGRFSGRQFSNSRSEMNVSTLELGDSALYLCASSRKTGMNTGELFFGEGSRLTVL.

The chain is built from TRBV28 and TRBJ2-7, with 8 bases identical to TRBD1. The CDR3 spans 15 residues. V lost 6 bases and J lost 4; bases outside the gene matches: 11. Per the germline V gene, CDR1 is MDHEN and CDR2 is SYDVKM. Here the CDR3 reads CASSSRGTGEYEQYF. DNA of the CDR3: TGTGCCAGCAGCTCCAGGGGGACAGGCGAGTACGAGCAGTACTTC.

This chain uses TRBV6-1 with TRBJ2-6; D is undetermined. Germline CDR1 is MNHNS and CDR2 is SASEGT. This CDR3 contains 15 residues. V was clipped by 6 bases and J by 1 base, with 10 bases between them. In DNA form, the CDR3 reads TGTGCCAGCAGCTTTAGAGATTCTGGGGCCAACGTCCTGACTTTC. It codes for CASSFRDSGANVLTF.

This rearrangement joins TRBV18 to TRBJ2-5; D is perhaps TRBD1 (6 bases). Germline V lookup: CDR1 KGHSH, CDR2 LQKENI. V lost 0 bases and J 11 bases, leaving 13 bases between the germline ends. The CDR3 covers 13 residues. The CDR3 sequence is CASSPPQGTTQYF. In DNA, the CDR3 is TGTGCCAGCTCACCACCACAGGGAACTACGCAGTACTTC.

The V and J genes are TRBV5-8 and TRBJ1-5; D is possibly TRBD1 (5 bases). CDR3 length equals 14 residues. CDR1 is SGHTS, CDR2 YDEGEE, per germline. V gave up 3 bases and J gave up 5 bases, with 12 bases separating them. The CDR3 nucleotides read TGTGCCAGCAGCTCCCTCGGAGGGGATCAGCCCCAGCATTTT. It is translated as CASSSLGGDQPQHF.

V is TRBV7-6 and J is TRBJ2-2; D uncertain. The V gene lost 3 bases and the J gene lost 5 bases, with 4 bases spanning the gap. The germline V gene encodes CDR1 SGHVS and CDR2 FNYEAQ. There are 12 residues in the CDR3. The CDR3 sequence is CASSFSTGELFF. For the CDR3, the DNA is TGTGCCAGCAGCTTCTCGACCGGGGAGCTGTTTTTT.